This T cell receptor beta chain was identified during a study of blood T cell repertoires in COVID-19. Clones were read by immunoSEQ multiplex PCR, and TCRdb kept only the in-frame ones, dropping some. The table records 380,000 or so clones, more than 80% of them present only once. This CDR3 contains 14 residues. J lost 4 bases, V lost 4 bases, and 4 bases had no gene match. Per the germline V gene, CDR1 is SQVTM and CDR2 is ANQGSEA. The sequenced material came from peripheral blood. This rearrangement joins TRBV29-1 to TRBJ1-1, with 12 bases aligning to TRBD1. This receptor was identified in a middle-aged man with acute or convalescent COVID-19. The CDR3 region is CSVAGQGAGTEAFF. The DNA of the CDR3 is TGCAGCGTTGCGGGACAGGGGGCGGGCACTGAAGCTTTCTTT. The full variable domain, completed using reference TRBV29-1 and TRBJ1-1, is SAVISQKPSRDICQRGTSLTIQCQVDSQVTMMFWYRQQPGQSLTLIATANQGSEATYESGFVIDKFPISRPNLTFSTLTVSNMSPEDSSIYLCSVAGQGAGTEAFFGQGTRLTVV.